This TCR beta chain was retrieved from a study of early T cells in non-severe SARS-CoV-2 infection. Across the study: Chains from this unsorted whole-blood bulk RNA could not be paired.

A word on this clonotype: Its antigen is as yet unknown.

The study, taken as a whole, reports: Anti-spike CD8 responses were favored in VDJdb matching, and private and CD4 specificities were missed.

In the library, individual cDNA molecules carried attached unique molecular identifiers. TCRdb itself ran the 5' RACE reads through MiXCR, one entry per CDR3 protein. The data show around 50,000 distinct CDR3 sequences, around 11% seen once. Deletions cut 4 bases from V and 6 bases from J, with 13 bases between. Germline values: CDR1 SNHLY, CDR2 FYNNEI. This CDR3 has 13 residues. This receptor was identified in an adult who was a healthcare worker with PCR-confirmed SARS-CoV-2 infection or an uninfected control (not recorded which). The V gene is TRBV2, the J gene TRBJ2-7, with D tentatively TRBD1 or TRBD2 (7 bases each). The source material was whole blood. CDR3 DNA sequence: TGTGCCAGCAGTGGACAGGGAGGGGGCGAGCAGTACTTC. It specifies CASSGQGGGEQYF.